The T cell receptor (beta chain) under discussion was sequenced for a study of regulatory T cells in long-lasting Graves disease. In building TCR beta libraries, iRepertoire HTBI primers were used together with Arm-PCR of CDR3 regions. Using its own MiXCR run on the multiplex PCR reads, TCRdb lists one record per CDR3 protein. This table holds under 450,000 distinct CDR3 sequences, about a sixth found once. Time point given: newly diagnosed GD, antithyroid drugs for less than 3 months. Construction of the TCR library relied on RNA isolated from PBMCs. This clonotype was counted many times. The same data also went into a second study, on T cells in Graves' hyperthyroidism and ophthalmopathy. As reported in that work: Each patient was aged 18 to 65 and had newly diagnosed hyperthyroidism of under 2 months' duration. Most expanded thyroid clonotypes above 0.001 also appeared in blood.

This TCR was recovered from a woman aged 18-29 years with Graves disease. Sequenced material: peripheral blood mononuclear cells (PBMCs), taken at new diagnosis, from a patient treated with antithyroid drugs.

CDR3 bases: TGCAGTGCTATCGACAGGCTTAGCAATCAGCCCCAGCATTTT. Its translation: CSAIDRLSNQPQHF. This chain links TRBV20-1 with TRBJ1-5; tentative D call: TRBD1 (6 bases). From germline, CDR1 is DFQATT and CDR2 SNEGSKA (reference sequence). CDR3 length: 14 residues. Trimming took 4 bases from V and 0 from J, leaving 10 bases between them.